These 7 T cell receptor beta chains were sequenced from one sample in a study of T cell responses to AZD1222 COVID-19 vaccine. Assay used: immunoSEQ multiplex PCR; TCRdb lists only in-frame clones, some missing. The sample holds some 110,000 clones, more than 70% seen once. The sequences come from peripheral blood, collected 28 days after the second AZD1222 dose. The receptors derive from an adult who received the AZD1222 COVID-19 vaccine.

This chain connects TRBV27 to TRBJ1-5; tentative D call: TRBD1 (6 bases). The CDR3 contains 14 residues. Looked up from germline, CDR1 is MNHEY and CDR2 is SMNVEV (reference sequence). V was pared by 4 bases and J by 7 bases, with 14 bases between. CDR3 region: CASSYSGVGQPQHF. CDR3 sequence (DNA): TGTGCCAGCAGTTACTCAGGGGTAGGACAGCCCCAGCATTTT.

The chain is built from TRBV4-3 and TRBJ1-1; TRBD1 might be the D (6 bases). V lost 3 bases and J 6 bases, leaving 14 bases between the germline ends. Germline CDR1 is LGHNA and CDR2 is YSLEER. The CDR3 runs to 14 residues. This chain's CDR3 is CASSHNTGTPEAFF. CDR3 DNA sequence: TGCGCCAGCAGCCACAACACAGGGACCCCTGAAGCTTTCTTT.

The chain uses TRBV21-1 and TRBJ1-1. TRBV21-1 is flagged as a pseudogene. This CDR3 is built from 15 residues. The CDR3 loop is CASSKCRLMDTEAFF. The CDR3 region has the DNA TGTGCCAGCAGCAAGTGTCGGTTGATGGACACTGAAGCTTTCTTT.

The J gene is TRBJ2-5, the V gene TRBV11-2; tentative D call: TRBD1 (5 bases). The germline V and J ends were trimmed by 5 bases and 1 base, with 14 bases remaining between them. Looked up from germline, CDR1 is SGHAT and CDR2 is FQNNGV. The CDR3 spans 15 residues. The CDR3 reads CASSLQGAPQETQYF. Here the CDR3 DNA reads TGTGCCAGCAGCCTCCAGGGCGCCCCCCAAGAGACCCAGTACTTC.

Many counts were recorded for this clone. The chain employs TRBV15 and TRBJ2-7, with D perhaps TRBD1 (6 bases). Per germline, CDR1 LNHNV and CDR2 YYDKDF (reference sequence). The V end was cut by 1 base, the J end by 2 bases, with 9 bases between. The CDR3 spans 14 residues. The CDR3 DNA is TGTGCCACCAGCAGAGTCGCAGGGGCCTACGAGCAGTACTTC. Translation: CATSRVAGAYEQYF.

The chain employs TRBV27 and TRBJ1-1; D is perhaps TRBD1 (5 bases). Trimming took off 5 bases at V and 0 bases at J, with 13 bases between the two ends. Germline assignment: CDR1 MNHEY and CDR2 SMNVEV (reference sequence). The CDR3 length is 15 residues. This CDR3 is CASSPRTILNTEAFF. The CDR3 DNA reads TGTGCCAGCAGTCCTCGGACAATACTGAACACTGAAGCTTTCTTT.

J is TRBJ1-1 and V is TRBV5-4; D may be TRBD1 (6 bases). The V gene's germline CDR1 is SGHNT and CDR2 YYREEE (reference sequence). Trimming removed 4 bases from V and 6 bases from J, with 16 bases in between. This CDR3 region has 14 residues. The CDR3 is CASSTEGGGAEAFF. The CDR3 DNA is TGTGCCAGCAGCACCGAGGGGGGTGGAGCTGAAGCTTTCTTT.